This T cell receptor (beta chain) came from a study of regulatory T cells in long-lasting Graves disease. Study-level findings and limits: Gene preferences differed: TRBV28, TRBJ1-2, TRBJ2-5 in persistent cases.

This clonotype was recorded a few times. What it binds is unknown. This clone may be a read error of a much larger clone one base away. Library construction for TCR beta used iRepertoire HTBI primers and Arm-PCR of CDR3 regions. A single record per CDR3 protein comes from TCRdb applying MiXCR to the multiplex PCR reads. The sample includes hundreds of thousands of distinct CDR3 sequences, less than 20% seen only once; the top ten take approximately 18%. The CDR3 length is 14 residues. CDR1 and CDR2 (germline): MNHNS, SASEGT. As for time point: newly diagnosed GD, antithyroid drugs for less than 3 months. RNA from PBMCs was the source of the TCR library. This same sample was also taken into another study, of T cells in Graves' hyperthyroidism and ophthalmopathy. This second study notes: The definition of stable Graves' hyperthyroidism was no ophthalmopathy progression within 18 months. Exclusion of a patient resulted from uncontrolled infection, other autoimmune disease, pregnancy or lactation.

This clonotype was obtained from a young woman with Graves disease. The V gene is TRBV6-1, the J gene TRBJ2-5; 9 positions match TRBD2. The J call may be incorrect, as the DNA end agrees better with TRBJ2-1. Material: peripheral blood mononuclear cells (PBMCs), obtained at new diagnosis, from a patient treated with antithyroid drugs. Here the CDR3 reads CASRRLAEGGEQFF. The CDR3 nucleotides are TGTGCCAGCAGGAGACTAGCGGAAGGGGGTGAGCAGTTCTTC.